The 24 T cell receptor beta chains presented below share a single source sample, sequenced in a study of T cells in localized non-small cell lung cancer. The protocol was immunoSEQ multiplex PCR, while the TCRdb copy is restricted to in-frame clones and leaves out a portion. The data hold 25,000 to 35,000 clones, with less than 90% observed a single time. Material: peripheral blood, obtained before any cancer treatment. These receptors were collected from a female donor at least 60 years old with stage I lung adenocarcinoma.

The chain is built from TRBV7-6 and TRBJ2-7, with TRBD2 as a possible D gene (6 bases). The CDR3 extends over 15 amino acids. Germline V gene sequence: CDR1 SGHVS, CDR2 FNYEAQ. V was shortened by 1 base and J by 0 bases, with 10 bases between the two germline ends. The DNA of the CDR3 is TGTGCCAGCAGCTTAGTAGCGGTAAGCTCCTACGAGCAGTACTTC. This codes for CASSLVAVSSYEQYF.

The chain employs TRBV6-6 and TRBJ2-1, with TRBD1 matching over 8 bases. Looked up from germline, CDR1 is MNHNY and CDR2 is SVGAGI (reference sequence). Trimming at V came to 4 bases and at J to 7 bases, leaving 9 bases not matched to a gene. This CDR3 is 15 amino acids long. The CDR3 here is CASSFRDRHRNEQFF. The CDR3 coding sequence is TGTGCCAGCAGTTTCCGGGACAGGCATCGGAATGAGCAGTTCTTC.

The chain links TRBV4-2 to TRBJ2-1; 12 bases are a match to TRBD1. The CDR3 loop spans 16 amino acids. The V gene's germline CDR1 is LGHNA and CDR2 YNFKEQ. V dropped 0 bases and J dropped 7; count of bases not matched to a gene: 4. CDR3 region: CASSQDQGQGANEQFF. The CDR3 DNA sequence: TGTGCCAGCAGCCAAGATCAGGGACAGGGGGCGAATGAGCAGTTCTTC.

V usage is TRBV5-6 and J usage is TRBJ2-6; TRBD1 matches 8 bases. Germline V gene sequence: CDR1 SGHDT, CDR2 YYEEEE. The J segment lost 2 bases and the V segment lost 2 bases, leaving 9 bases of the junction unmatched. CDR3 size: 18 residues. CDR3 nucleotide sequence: TGTGCCAGCAGCTTCGGTTGGCAGGGGGCCCCTGGGGCCAACGTCCTGACTTTC. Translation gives CASSFGWQGAPGANVLTF.

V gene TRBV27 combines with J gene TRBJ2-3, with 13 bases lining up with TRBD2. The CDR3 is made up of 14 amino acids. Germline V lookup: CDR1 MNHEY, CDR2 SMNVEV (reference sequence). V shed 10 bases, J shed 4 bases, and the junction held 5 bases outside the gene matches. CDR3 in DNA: TGTGCCACCCGGACTAGCGGGAGTGCAGATACGCAGTATTTT. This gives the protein CATRTSGSADTQYF.

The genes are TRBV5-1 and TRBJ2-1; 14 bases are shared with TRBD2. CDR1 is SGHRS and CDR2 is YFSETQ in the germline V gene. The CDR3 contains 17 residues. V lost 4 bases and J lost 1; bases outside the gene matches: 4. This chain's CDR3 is CASSRGTSGSSYNEQFF. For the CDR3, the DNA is TGCGCCAGCAGCCGCGGGACTAGCGGGAGTTCCTACAATGAGCAGTTCTTC.

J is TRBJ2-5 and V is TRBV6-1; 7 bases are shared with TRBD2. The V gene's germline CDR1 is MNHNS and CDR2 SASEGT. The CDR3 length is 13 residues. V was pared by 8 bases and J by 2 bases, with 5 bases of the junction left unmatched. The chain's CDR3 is CASVPSGQETQYF. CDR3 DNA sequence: TGTGCCAGCGTCCCTAGCGGACAAGAGACCCAGTACTTC.

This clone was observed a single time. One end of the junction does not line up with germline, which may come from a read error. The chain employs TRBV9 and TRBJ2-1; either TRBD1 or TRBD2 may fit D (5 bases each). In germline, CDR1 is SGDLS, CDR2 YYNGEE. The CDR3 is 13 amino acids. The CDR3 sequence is CASSPGPESPAVF. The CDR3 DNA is TGTGCCAGCAGCCCGGGACCGGAATCGCCGGCGGTCTTC. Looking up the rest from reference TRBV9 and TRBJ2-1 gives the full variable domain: DSGVTQTPKHLITATGQRVTLRCSPRSGDLSVYWYQQSLDQGLQFLIQYYNGEERAKGNILERFSAQQFPDLHSELNLSSLELGDSALYFCASSPGPESPAVFGPGTRLTVL.

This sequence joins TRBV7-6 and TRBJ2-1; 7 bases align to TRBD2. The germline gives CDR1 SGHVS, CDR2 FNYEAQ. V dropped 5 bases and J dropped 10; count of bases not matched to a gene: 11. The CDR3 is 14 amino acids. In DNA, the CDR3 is TGTGCCAGCAGCGCTATGAGACTAGCACACGAGCAGTTCTTC. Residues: CASSAMRLAHEQFF. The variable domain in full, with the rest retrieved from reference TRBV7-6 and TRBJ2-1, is GAGVSQSPRYKVTKRGQDVALRCDPISGHVSLYWYRQALGQGPEFLTYFNYEAQQDKSGLPNDRFSAERPEGSISTLTIQRTEQRDSAMYRCASSAMRLAHEQFFGPGTRLTVL.

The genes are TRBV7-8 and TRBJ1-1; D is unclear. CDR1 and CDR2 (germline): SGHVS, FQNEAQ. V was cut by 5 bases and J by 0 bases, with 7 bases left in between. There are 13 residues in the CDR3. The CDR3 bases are TGTGCCAGCAGCAAAGGGTTGAACACTGAAGCTTTCTTT. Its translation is CASSKGLNTEAFF.

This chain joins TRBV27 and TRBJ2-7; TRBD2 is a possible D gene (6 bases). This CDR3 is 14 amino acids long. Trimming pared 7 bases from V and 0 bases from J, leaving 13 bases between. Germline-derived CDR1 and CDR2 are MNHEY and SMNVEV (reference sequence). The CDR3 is CASKTGDSSYEQYF. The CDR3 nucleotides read TGTGCCAGCAAAACGGGAGATAGCTCCTACGAGCAGTACTTC.

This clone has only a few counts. This CDR3 is CASSTLEGTDTQYF. CDR3 bases: TGTGCCAGCTCTACCCTAGAGGGGACAGATACGCAGTATTTT. This sequence joins TRBV18 and TRBJ2-3; D is tentatively TRBD1 or TRBD2 (5 bases each). CDR1 and CDR2 (germline): KGHSH, LQKENI. CDR3 size: 14 residues. V dropped 6 bases and J dropped 3 bases, with 13 bases sitting between them. Drawing the rest from reference TRBV18 and TRBJ2-3, the complete variable domain is NAGVMQNPRHLVRRRGQEARLRCSPMKGHSHVYWYRQLPEEGLKFMVYLQKENIIDESGMPKERFSAEFPKEGPSILRIQQVVRGDSAAYFCASSTLEGTDTQYFGPGTRLTVL.

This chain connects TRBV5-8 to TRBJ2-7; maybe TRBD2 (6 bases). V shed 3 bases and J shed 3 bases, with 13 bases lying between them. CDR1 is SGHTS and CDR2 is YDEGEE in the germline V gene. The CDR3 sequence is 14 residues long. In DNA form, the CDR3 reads TGTGCCAGCAGCTACGGGACTTTGCTCTACGAGCAGTACTTC. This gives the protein CASSYGTLLYEQYF.

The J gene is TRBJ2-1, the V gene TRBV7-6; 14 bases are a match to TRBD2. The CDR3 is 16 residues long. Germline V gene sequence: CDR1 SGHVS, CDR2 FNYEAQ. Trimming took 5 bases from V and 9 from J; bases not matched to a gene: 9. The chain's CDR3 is CASSVGTSGSISEQFF. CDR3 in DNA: TGTGCCAGCAGCGTTGGGACTAGCGGGAGTATAAGTGAGCAGTTCTTC.

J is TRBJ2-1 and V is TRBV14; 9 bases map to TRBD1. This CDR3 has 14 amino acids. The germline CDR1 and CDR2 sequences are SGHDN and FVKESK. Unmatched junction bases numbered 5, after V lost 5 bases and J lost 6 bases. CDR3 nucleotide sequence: TGTGCCAGCAGCTCGAAGGACAGGGGCAATGAGCAGTTCTTC. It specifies CASSSKDRGNEQFF.

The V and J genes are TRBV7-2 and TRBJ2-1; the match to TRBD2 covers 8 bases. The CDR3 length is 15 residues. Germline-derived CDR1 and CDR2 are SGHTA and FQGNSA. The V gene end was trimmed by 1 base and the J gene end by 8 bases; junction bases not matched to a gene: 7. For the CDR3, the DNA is TGTGCCAGCAGCTTAGTGGTAGCGGGATCCCATGAGCAGTTCTTC. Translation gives CASSLVVAGSHEQFF.

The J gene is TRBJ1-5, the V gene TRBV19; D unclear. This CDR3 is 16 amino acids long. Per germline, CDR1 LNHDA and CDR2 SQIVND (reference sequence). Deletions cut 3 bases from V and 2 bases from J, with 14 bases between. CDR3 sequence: CASSIERGSGNQPQHF. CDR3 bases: TGTGCCAGTAGTATCGAGCGGGGATCTGGCAATCAGCCCCAGCATTTT.

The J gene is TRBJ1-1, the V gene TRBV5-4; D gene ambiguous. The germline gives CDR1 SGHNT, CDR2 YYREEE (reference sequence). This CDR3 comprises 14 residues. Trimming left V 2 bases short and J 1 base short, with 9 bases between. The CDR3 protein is CASSFDGGNTEAFF. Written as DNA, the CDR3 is TGTGCCAGCAGCTTCGACGGAGGGAACACTGAAGCTTTCTTT. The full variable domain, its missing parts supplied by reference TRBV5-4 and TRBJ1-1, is ETGVTQSPTHLIKTRGQQVTLRCSSQSGHNTVSWYQQALGQGPQFIFQYYREEENGRGNFPPRFSGLQFPNYSSELNVNALELDDSALYLCASSFDGGNTEAFFGQGTRLTVV.

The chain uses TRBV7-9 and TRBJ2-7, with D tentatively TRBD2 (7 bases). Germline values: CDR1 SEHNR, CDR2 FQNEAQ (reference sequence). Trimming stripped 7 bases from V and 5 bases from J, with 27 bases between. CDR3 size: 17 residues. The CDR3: CASTTDLWGGTSNEQYF. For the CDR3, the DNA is TGTGCCAGCACGACAGACCTGTGGGGGGGCACAAGCAACGAGCAGTACTTC.

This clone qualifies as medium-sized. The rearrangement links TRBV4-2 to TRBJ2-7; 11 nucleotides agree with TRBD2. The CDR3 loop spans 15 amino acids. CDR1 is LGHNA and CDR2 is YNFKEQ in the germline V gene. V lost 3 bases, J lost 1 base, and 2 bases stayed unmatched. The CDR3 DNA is TGTGCCAGCAGCCAGACTAGCGGGACATCCTACGAGCAGTACTTC. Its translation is CASSQTSGTSYEQYF.

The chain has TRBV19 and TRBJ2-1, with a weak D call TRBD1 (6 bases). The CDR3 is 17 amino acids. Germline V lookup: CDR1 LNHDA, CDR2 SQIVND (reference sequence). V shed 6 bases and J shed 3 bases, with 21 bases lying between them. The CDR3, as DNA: TGTGCCAGTAGCAATCATCCCGAGACAGGTTACTACAATGAGCAGTTCTTC. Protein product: CASSNHPETGYYNEQFF.

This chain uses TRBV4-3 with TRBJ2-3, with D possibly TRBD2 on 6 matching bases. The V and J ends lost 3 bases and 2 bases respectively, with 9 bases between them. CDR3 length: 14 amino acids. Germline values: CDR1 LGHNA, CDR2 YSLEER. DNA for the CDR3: TGCGCCAGCAGCCAGAAGCGGGTCACAGATACGCAGTATTTT. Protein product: CASSQKRVTDTQYF.

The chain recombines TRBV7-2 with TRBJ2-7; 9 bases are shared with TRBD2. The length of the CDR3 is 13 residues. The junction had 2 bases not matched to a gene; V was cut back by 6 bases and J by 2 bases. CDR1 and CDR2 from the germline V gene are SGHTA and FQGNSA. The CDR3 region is CASRTSGTYEQYF. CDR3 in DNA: TGTGCCAGCAGGACTAGCGGAACCTACGAGCAGTACTTC.

The CDR3 coding sequence is TGTGCCAGCAGCCTCGGACGGACTAGCTTCCTCGAGCAGTACTTC. It translates to CASSLGRTSFLEQYF. The V and J genes are TRBV5-4 and TRBJ2-7; 8 bases match TRBD2. The CDR3 has 15 residues. V was pared by 4 bases and J by 6 bases, with 12 bases of the junction left unmatched. Germline CDR1 and CDR2: SGHNT and YYREEE (reference sequence).